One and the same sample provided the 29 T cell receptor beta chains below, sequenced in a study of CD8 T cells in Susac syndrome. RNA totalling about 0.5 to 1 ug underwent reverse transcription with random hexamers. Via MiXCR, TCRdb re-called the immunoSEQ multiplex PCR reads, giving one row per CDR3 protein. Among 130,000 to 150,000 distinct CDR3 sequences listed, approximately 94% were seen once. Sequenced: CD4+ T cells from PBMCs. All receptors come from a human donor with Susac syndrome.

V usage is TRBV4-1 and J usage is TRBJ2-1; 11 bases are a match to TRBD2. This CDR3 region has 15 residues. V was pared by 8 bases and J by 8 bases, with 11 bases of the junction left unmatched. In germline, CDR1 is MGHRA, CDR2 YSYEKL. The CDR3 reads CASGGSSGRFDEQFF. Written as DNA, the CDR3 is TGCGCCAGCGGGGGATCTAGCGGGAGGTTCGATGAGCAGTTCTTC.

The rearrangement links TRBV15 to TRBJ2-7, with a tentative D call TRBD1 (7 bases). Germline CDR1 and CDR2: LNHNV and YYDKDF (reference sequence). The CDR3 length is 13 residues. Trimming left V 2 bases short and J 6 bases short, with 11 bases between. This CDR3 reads CATSRLQGGEQYF. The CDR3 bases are TGTGCCACCAGCAGACTGCAGGGGGGCGAGCAGTACTTC.

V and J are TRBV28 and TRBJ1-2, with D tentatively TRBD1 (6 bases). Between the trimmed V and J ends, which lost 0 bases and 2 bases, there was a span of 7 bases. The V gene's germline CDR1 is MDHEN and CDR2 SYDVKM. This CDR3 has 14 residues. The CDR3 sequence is CASSLWGANYGYTF. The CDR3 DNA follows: TGTGCCAGCAGTTTATGGGGGGCCAACTATGGCTACACCTTC.

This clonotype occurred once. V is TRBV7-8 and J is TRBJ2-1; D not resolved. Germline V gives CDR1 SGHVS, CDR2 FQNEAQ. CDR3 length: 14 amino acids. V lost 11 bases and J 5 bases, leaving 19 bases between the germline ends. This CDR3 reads CAGMKYGHDNEQFF. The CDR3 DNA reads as TGTGCCGGCATGAAATATGGGCACGACAATGAGCAGTTCTTC.

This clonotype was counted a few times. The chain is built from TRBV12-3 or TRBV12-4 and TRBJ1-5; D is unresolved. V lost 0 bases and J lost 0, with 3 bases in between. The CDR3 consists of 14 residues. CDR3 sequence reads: CASSLASSNQPQHF. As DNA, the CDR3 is TGTGCCAGCAGTTTAGCCTCTAGCAATCAGCCCCAGCATTTT.

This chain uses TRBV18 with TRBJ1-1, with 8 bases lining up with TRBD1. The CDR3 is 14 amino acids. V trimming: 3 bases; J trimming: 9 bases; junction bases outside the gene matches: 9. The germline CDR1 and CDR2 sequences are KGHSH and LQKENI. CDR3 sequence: CASSPPGQARQAFF. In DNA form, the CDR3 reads TGTGCCAGCTCACCGCCGGGACAGGCACGCCAAGCTTTCTTT. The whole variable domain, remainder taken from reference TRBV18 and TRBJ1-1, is NAGVMQNPRHLVRRRGQEARLRCSPMKGHSHVYWYRQLPEEGLKFMVYLQKENIIDESGMPKERFSAEFPKEGPSILRIQQVVRGDSAAYFCASSPPGQARQAFFGQGTRLTVV.

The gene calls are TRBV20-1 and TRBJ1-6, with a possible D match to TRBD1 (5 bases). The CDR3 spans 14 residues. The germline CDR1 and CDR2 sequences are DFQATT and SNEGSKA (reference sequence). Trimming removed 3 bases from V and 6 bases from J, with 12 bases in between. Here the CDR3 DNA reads TGCAGTGCTAGTCCAGGGCAGTCTAATTCACCCCTCCACTTT. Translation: CSASPGQSNSPLHF.

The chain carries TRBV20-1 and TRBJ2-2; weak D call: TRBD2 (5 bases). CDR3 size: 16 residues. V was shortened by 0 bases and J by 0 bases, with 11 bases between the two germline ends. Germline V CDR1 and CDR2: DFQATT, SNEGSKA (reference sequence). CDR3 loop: CSARDLRVSNTGELFF. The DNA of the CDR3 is TGCAGTGCTAGAGATTTGCGGGTATCGAACACCGGGGAGCTGTTTTTT.

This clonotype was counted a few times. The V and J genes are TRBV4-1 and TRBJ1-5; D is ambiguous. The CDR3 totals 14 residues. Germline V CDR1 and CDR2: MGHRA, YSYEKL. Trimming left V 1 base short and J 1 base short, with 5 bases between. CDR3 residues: CASSQVGSNQPQHF. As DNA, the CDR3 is TGCGCCAGCAGCCAAGTTGGCAGCAATCAGCCCCAGCATTTT.

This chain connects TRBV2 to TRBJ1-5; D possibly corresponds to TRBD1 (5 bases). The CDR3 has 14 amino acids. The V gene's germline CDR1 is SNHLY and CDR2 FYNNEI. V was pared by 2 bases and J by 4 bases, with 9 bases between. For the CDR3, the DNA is TGTGCCAGCAGTGAACAGGGTGGGAATCAGCCCCAGCATTTT. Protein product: CASSEQGGNQPQHF.

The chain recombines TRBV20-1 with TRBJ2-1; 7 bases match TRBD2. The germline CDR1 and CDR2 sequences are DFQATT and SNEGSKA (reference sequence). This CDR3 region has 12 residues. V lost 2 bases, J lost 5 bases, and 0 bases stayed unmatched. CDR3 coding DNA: TGCAGTGCTAGACTAGCGGACAATGAGCAGTTCTTC. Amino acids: CSARLADNEQFF.

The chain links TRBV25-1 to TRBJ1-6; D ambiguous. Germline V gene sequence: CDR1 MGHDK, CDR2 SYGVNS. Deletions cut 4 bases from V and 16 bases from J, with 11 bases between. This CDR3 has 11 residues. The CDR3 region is CASSASVQLHF. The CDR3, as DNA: TGTGCCAGCAGTGCCTCGGTTCAGCTCCACTTT. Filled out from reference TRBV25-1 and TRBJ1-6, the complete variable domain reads EADIYQTPRYLVIGTGKKITLECSQTMGHDKMYWYQQDPGMELHLIHYSYGVNSTEKGDLSSESTVSRIRTEHFPLTLESARPSHTSQYLCASSASVQLHFGNGTRLTVT.

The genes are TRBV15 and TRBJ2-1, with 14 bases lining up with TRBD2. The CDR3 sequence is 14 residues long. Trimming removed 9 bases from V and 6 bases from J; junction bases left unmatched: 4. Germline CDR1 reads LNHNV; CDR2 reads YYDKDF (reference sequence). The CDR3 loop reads CATRTSGGTNEQFF. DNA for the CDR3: TGTGCCACGAGGACTAGCGGGGGGACCAATGAGCAGTTCTTC.

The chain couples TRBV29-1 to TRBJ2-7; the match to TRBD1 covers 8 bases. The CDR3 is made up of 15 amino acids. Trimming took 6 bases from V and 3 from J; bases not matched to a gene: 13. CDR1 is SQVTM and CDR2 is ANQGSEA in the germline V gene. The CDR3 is CSVRQGAQNHYEQYF. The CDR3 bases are TGCAGCGTGCGGCAGGGGGCTCAAAATCACTACGAGCAGTACTTC.

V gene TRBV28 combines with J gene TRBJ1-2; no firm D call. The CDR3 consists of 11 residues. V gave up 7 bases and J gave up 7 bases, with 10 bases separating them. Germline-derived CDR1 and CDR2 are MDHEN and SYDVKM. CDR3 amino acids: CASTSRSGYTF. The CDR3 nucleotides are TGTGCCAGCACCTCACGGAGTGGCTACACCTTC.

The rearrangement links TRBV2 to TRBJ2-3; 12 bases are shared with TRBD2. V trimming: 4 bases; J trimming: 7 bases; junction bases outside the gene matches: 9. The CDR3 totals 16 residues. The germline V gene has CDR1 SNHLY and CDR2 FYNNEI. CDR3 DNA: TGTGCCAGCAGTGGAATGGGGCTAGCGGGAGGGCATACGCAGTATTTT. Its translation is CASSGMGLAGGHTQYF. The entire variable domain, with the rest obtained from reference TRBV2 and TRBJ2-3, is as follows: EPEVTQTPSHQVTQMGQEVILRCVPISNHLYFYWYRQILGQKVEFLVSFYNNEISEKSEIFDDQFSVERPDGSNFTLKIRSTKLEDSAMYFCASSGMGLAGGHTQYFGPGTRLTVL.

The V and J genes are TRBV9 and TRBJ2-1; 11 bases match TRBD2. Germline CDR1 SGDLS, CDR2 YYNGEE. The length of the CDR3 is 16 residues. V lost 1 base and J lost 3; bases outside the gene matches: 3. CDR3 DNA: TGTGCCAGCAGCGTAACTACTAGCGGGGGCTACAATGAGCAGTTCTTC. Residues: CASSVTTSGGYNEQFF.

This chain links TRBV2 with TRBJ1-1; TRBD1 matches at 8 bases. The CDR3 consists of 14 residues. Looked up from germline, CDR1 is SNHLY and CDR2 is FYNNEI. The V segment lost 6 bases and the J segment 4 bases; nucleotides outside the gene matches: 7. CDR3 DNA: TGTGCCAGCAGAAGGGGCACAGGGGGCACTGAAGCTTTCTTT. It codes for CASRRGTGGTEAFF.

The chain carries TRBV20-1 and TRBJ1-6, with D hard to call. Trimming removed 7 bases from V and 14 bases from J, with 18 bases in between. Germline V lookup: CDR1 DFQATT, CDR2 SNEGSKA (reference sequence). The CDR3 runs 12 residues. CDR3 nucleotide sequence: TGCAGTGTTTCGGTGGCGGGTCGGGCCCTCCACTTT. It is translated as CSVSVAGRALHF.

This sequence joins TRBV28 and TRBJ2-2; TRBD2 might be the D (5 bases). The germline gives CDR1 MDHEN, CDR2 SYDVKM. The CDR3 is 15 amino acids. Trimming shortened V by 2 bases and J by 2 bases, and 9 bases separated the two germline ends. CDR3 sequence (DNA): TGTGCCAGCAGTTTAGGCGGACTCAACACCGGGGAGCTGTTTTTT. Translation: CASSLGGLNTGELFF. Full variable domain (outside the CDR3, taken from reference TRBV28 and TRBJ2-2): DVKVTQSSRYLVKRTGEKVFLECVQDMDHENMFWYRQDPGLGLRLIYFSYDVKMKEKGDIPEGYSVSREKKERFSLILESASTNQTSMYLCASSLGGLNTGELFFGEGSRLTVL.

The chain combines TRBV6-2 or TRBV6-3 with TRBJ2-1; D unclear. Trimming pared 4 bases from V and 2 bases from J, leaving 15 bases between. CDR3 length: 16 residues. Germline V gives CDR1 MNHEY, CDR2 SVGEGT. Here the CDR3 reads CASSSHPGSAYNEQFF. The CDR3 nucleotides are TGTGCCAGCAGTTCCCACCCTGGGTCGGCCTACAATGAGCAGTTCTTC.

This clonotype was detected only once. CDR3 residues: CSVARDRNQPQHF. In DNA form, the CDR3 reads TGCAGCGTTGCCCGGGACAGAAATCAGCCCCAGCATTTT. This chain joins TRBV29-1 and TRBJ1-5; 7 bases are shared with TRBD1. This CDR3 is built from 13 residues. CDR1 is SQVTM, CDR2 ANQGSEA, per germline. Trimming at V came to 4 bases and at J to 4 bases, leaving 4 bases not matched to a gene.

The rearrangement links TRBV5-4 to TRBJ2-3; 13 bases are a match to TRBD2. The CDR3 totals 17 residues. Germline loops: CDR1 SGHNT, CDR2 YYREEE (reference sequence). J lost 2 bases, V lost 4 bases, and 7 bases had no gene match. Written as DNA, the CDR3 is TGTGCCAGCAGCGCCAGACTAGCGGGAGGTATCACAGATACGCAGTATTTT. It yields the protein CASSARLAGGITDTQYF.

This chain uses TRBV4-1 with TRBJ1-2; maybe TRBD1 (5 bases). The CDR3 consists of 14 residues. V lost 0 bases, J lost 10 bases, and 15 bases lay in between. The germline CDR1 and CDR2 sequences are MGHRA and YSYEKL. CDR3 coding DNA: TGCGCCAGCAGCCAAGATGGGGCAAGGGTTTACTACACCTTC. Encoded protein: CASSQDGARVYYTF.

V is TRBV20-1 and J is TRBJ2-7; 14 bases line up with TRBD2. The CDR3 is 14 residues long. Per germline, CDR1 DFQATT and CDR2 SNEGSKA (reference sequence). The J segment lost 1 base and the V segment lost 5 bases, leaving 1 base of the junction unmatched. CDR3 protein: CSAGTSGRSYEQYF. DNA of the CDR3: TGCAGTGCTGGGACTAGCGGGAGATCCTACGAGCAGTACTTC.

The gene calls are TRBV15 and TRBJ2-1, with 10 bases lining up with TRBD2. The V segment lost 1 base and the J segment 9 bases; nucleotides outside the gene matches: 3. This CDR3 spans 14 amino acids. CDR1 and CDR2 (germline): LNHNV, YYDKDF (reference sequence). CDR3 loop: CATSRAAGGSEQFF. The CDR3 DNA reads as TGTGCCACCAGCAGAGCAGCGGGAGGGAGTGAGCAGTTCTTC. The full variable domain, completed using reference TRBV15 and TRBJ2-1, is DAMVIQNPRYQVTQFGKPVTLSCSQTLNHNVMYWYQQKSSQAPKLLFHYYDKDFNNEADTPDNFQSRRPNTSFCFLDIRSPGLGDTAMYLCATSRAAGGSEQFFGPGTRLTVL.

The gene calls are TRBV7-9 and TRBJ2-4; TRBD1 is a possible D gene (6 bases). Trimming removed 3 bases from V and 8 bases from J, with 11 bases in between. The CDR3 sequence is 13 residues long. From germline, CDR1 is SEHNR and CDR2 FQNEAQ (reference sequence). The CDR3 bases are TGTGCCAGCAGCTTCACAGGGACGGACATTCAGTACTTC. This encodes CASSFTGTDIQYF.

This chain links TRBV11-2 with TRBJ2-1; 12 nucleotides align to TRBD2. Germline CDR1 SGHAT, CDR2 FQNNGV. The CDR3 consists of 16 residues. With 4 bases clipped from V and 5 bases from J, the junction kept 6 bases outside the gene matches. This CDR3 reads CASSSGRTSGNNEQFF. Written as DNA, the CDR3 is TGTGCCAGCAGCTCGGGGCGGACTAGCGGGAACAATGAGCAGTTCTTC.

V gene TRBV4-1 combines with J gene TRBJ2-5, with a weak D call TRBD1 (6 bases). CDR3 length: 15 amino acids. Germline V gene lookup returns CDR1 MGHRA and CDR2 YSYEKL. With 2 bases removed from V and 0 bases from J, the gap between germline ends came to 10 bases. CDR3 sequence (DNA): TGCGCCAGCAGCCAACCACGGGACAACCAAGAGACCCAGTACTTC. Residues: CASSQPRDNQETQYF.